This T cell receptor beta chain was profiled in a study of blood T cells in healthy people across ages. Study-level background: Roughly one uniquely barcoded beta molecule per two T cells was captured.

Each donor gave roughly 9.2 milliliters of peripheral blood. Isolation of PBMCs gave at least 7 million cells per sample. Trimming cost V 3 bases and J 5 bases, with 9 bases left between them. The CDR3 extends over 13 amino acids. The germline gives CDR1 MNHEY, CDR2 SVGAGI. Overall study findings and caveats: The lack of PBMC sorting stopped any conclusive naive versus antigen-experienced comparison.

Together with a sample-barcoded 5' primer, a J-beta primer mix was included in a second PCR lasting roughly 6 to 12 cycles. TCRdb reprocessed the 5' RACE reads via MiXCR and lists one record per CDR3 protein. The table lists 270,000 or so distinct CDR3 sequences, roughly 29% of them singletons, with about 30% in the top ten. The sample holds a few counts of this clonotype. Its antigen is unidentified. The clonotype originates from a woman in her 70s in good health. The chain combines TRBV6-5 with TRBJ2-3; possible D gene TRBD1, 6 bases. What was sequenced was blood. For the CDR3, the DNA is TGTGCCAGCAGTTATTCCAGGGGAGATACGCAGTATTTT. Translated, it gives CASSYSRGDTQYF.